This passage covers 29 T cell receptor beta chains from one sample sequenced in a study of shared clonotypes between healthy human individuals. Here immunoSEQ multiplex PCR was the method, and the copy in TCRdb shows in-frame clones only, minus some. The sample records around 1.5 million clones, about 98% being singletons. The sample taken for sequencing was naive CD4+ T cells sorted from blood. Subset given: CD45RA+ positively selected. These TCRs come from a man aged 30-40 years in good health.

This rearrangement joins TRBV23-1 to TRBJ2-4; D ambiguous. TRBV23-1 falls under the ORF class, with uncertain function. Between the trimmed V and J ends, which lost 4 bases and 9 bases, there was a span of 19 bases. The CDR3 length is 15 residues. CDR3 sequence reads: CASSPRPRPHGIQYF. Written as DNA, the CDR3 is TGCGCCAGCAGTCCCCGGCCGCGACCTCACGGCATTCAGTACTTC.

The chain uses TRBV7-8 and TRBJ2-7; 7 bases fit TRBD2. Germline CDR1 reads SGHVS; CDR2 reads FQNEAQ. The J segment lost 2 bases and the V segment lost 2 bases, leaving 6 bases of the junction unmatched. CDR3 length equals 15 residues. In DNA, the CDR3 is TGTGCCAGCAGCTTAAACTGGGGGGGACCCTACGAGCAGTACTTC. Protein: CASSLNWGGPYEQYF.

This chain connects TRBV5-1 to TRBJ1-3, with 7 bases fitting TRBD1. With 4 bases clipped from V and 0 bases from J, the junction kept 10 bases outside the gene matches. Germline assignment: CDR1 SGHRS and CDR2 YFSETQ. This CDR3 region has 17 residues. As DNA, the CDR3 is TGCGCCAGCAGCGACTCCGGGACAGCCCTCTCTGGAAACACCATATATTTT. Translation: CASSDSGTALSGNTIYF.

CDR3: CASSSTGNNEQFF. The DNA of the CDR3 is TGTGCCAGCAGCTCGACAGGGAACAATGAGCAGTTCTTC. The chain is built from TRBV5-4 and TRBJ2-1; 7 positions match TRBD1. The V gene's germline CDR1 is SGHNT and CDR2 YYREEE (reference sequence). The CDR3 has 13 amino acids. The trim removed 3 bases at V and 5 bases at J, leaving 2 bases unmatched.

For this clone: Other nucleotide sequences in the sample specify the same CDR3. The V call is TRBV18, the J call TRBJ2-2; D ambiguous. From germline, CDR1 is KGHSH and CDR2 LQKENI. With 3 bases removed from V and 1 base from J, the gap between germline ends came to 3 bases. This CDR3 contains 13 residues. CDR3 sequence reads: CASSPLNTGELFF. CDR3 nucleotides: TGTGCCAGCTCACCTCTGAACACCGGGGAGCTGTTTTTT. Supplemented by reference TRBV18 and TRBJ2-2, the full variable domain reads NAGVMQNPRHLVRRRGQEARLRCSPMKGHSHVYWYRQLPEEGLKFMVYLQKENIIDESGMPKERFSAEFPKEGPSILRIQQVVRGDSAAYFCASSPLNTGELFFGEGSRLTVL.

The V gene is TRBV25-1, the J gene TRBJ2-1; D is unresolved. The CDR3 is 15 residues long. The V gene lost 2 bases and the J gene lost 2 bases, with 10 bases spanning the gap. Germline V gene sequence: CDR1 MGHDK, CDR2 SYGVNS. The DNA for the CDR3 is TGTGCCAGCAGTGAACTCGTTACCACCTACAATGAGCAGTTCTTC. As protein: CASSELVTTYNEQFF.

This chain's CDR3 is CASSQVAVAEKLFF. CDR3 nucleotides: TGCGCCAGCAGCCAAGTTGCCGTGGCTGAAAAACTGTTTTTT. The gene calls are TRBV4-1 and TRBJ1-4; D is ambiguous. V was pared by 1 base and J by 7 bases, with 10 bases between. The CDR3 sequence is 14 residues long. CDR1 and CDR2 (germline): MGHRA, YSYEKL.

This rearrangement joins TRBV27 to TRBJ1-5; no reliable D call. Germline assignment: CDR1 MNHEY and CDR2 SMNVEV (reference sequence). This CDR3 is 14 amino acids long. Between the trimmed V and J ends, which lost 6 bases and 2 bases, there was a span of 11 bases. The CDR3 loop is CASSRQLGNQPQHF. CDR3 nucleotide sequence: TGTGCCAGCAGCCGGCAGTTGGGCAATCAGCCCCAGCATTTT.

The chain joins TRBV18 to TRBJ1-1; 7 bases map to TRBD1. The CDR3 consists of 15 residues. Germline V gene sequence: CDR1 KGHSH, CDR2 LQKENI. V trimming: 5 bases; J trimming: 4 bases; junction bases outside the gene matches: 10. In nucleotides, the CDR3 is TGTGCCAGCTCAAGAACGGACAGGCGAGCCACTGAAGCTTTCTTT. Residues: CASSRTDRRATEAFF.

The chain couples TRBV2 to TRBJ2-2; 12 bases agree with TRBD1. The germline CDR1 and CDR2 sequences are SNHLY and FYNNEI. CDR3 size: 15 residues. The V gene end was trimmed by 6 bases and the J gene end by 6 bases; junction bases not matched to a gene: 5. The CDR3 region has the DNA TGTGCCAGCAGCCGGGACAGGGGGCAAGCCGGGGAGCTGTTTTTT. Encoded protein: CASSRDRGQAGELFF.

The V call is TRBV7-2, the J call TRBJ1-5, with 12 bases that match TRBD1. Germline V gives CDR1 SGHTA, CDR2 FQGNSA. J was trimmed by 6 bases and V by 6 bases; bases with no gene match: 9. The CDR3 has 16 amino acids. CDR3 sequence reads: CASRAGGQGAGQPQHF. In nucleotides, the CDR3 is TGTGCCAGCAGGGCAGGGGGACAGGGGGCCGGTCAGCCCCAGCATTTT.

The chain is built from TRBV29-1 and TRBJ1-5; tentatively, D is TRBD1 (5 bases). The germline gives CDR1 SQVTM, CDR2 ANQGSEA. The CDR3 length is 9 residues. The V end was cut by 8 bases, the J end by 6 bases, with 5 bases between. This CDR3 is CSRGQPQHF. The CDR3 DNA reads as TGCAGCAGGGGTCAGCCCCAGCATTTT.

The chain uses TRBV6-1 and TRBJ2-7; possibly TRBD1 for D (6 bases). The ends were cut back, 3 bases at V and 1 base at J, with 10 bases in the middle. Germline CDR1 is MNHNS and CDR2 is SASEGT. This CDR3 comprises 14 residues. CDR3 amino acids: CASSDRDMSYEQYF. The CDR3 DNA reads TGTGCCAGCAGTGACCGGGACATGTCCTACGAGCAGTACTTC.

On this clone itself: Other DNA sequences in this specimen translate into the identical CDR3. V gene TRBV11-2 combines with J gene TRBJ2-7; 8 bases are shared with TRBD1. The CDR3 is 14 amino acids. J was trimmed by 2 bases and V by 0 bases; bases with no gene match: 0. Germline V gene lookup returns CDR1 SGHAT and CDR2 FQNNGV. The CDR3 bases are TGTGCCAGCAGCTTAGAACAGGGGGCCTACGAGCAGTACTTC. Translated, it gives CASSLEQGAYEQYF.

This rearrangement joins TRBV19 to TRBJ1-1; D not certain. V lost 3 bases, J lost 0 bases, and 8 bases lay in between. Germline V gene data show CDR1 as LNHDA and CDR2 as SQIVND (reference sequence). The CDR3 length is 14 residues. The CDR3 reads CASSIGLMNTEAFF. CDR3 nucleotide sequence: TGTGCCAGTAGTATCGGACTCATGAACACTGAAGCTTTCTTT. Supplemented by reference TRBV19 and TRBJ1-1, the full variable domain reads DGGITQSPKYLFRKEGQNVTLSCEQNLNHDAMYWYRQDPGQGLRLIYYSQIVNDFQKGDIAEGYSVSREKKESFPLTVTSAQKNPTAFYLCASSIGLMNTEAFFGQGTRLTVV.

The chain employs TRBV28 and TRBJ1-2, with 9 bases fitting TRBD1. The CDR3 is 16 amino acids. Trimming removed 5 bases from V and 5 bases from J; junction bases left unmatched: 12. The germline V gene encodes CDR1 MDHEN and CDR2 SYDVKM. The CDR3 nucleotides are TGTGCCAGCAGTCCAATCCCCCGGGACAGGGTTTATGGCTACACCTTC. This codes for CASSPIPRDRVYGYTF.

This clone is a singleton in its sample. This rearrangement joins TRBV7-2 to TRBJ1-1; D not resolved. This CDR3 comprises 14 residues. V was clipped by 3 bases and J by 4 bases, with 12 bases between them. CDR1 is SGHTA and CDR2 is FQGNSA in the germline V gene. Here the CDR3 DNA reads TGTGCCAGCAGCTTTACAAAGGGTATCACTGAAGCTTTCTTT. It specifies CASSFTKGITEAFF.

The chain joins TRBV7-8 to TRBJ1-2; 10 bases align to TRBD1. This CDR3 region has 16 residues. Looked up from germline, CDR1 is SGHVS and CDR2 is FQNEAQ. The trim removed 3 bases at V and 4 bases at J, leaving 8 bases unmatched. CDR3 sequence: CASSFYDRGLGYGYTF. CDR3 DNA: TGTGCCAGCAGCTTTTACGACAGGGGGCTAGGCTATGGCTACACCTTC.

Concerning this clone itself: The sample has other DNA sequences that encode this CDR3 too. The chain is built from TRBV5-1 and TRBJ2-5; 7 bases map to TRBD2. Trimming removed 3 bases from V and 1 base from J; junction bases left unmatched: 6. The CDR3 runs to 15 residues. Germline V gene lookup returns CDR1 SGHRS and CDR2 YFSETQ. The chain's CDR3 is CASSSGTGGQETQYF. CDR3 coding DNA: TGCGCCAGCAGCTCTGGGACGGGGGGCCAAGAGACCCAGTACTTC.

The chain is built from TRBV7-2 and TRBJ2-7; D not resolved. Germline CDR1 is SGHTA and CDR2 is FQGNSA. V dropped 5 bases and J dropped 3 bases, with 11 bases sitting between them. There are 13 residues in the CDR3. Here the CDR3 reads CASSTAWGYEQYF. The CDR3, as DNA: TGTGCCAGCAGCACCGCGTGGGGCTACGAGCAGTACTTC.

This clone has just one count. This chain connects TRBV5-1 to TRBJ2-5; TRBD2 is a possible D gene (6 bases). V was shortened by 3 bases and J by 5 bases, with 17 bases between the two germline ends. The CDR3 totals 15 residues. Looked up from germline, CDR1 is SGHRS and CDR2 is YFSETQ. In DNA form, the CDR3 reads TGCGCCAGCAGCTCATTCGACCAGCGGGCCGAGACCCAGTACTTC. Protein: CASSSFDQRAETQYF.

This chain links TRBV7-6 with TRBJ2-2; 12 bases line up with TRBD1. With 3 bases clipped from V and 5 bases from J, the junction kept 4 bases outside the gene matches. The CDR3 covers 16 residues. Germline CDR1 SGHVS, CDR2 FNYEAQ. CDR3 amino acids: CASSLGTGGTTGELFF. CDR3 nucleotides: TGTGCCAGCAGCTTGGGGACAGGGGGCACGACCGGGGAGCTGTTTTTT.

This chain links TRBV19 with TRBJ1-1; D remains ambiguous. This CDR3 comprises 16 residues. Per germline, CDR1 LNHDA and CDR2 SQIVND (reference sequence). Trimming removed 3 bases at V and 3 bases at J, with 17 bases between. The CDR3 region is CASSIDPVLHYTEAFF. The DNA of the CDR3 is TGTGCCAGTAGTATTGATCCGGTCTTACACTACACTGAAGCTTTCTTT.

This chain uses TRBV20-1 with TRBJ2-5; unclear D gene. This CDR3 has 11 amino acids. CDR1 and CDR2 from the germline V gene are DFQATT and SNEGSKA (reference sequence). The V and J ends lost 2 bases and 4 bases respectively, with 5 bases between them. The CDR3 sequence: CSARRRETQYF. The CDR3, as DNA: TGCAGTGCTAGAAGACGAGAGACCCAGTACTTC.

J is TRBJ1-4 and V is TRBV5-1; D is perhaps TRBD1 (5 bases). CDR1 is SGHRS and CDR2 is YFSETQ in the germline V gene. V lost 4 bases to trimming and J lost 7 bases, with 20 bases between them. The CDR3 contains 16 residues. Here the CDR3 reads CASSPGRASAGEKLFF. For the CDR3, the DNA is TGCGCCAGCAGCCCGGGACGAGCCTCGGCGGGTGAAAAACTGTTTTTT.

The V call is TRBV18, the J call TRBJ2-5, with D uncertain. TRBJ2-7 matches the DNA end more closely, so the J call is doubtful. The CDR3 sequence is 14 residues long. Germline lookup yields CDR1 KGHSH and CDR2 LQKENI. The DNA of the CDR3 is TGTGCCAGCTCACCACCGAGTAGGCTCGACGAGCAGTACTTC. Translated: CASSPPSRLDEQYF.

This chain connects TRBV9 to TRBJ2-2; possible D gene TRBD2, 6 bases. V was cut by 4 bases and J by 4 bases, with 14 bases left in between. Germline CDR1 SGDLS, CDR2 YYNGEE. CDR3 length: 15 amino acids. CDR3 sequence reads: CASSFRGGGTGELFF. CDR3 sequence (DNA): TGTGCCAGCAGCTTCCGGGGAGGAGGCACCGGGGAGCTGTTTTTT.

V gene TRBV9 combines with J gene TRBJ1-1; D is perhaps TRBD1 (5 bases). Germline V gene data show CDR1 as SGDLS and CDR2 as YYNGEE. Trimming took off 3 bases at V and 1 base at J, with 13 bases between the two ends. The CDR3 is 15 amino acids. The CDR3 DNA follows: TGTGCCAGCAGCGCTCATACCGGGGCGAACACTGAAGCTTTCTTT. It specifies CASSAHTGANTEAFF.

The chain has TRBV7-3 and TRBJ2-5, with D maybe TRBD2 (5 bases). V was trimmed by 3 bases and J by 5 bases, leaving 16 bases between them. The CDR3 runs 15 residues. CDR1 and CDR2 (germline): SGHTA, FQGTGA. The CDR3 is CASSFSAGPLETQYF. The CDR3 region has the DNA TGTGCCAGCAGCTTCAGCGCGGGCCCGCTGGAGACCCAGTACTTC.